This T cell receptor (beta chain) appears in the sequencing data of a study of CD8+ T cells in alopecia areata. Study at large: Treated individuals took tofacitinib by mouth, 5 to 10 mg twice daily.

Study-wide results and limits: Relative to mice, TCR sharing across patients was less clear, a difference possibly HLA-related.

Sequencing templates came from extracted RNA that was reverse transcribed into cDNA. TCRdb's table, derived via immunoSEQ multiplex PCR, lists solely in-frame clones and lacks some. The sample includes more than 90,000 clones, more than 30% of them seen just once. Alopecia areata patients had lesional scalp punch biopsies and peripheral blood taken from them. With V trimmed by 0 bases and J by 4 bases, 5 bases remained unmatched. Germline V CDR1 and CDR2: SGDLS, YYNGEE. This CDR3 spans 15 amino acids. A word on this clone: What it binds is not known.

Sequencing was done on a sample of CD4+ T cells sorted from blood. This TCR was sampled from a human donor with alopecia areata. The V gene is TRBV9, the J gene TRBJ2-3; TRBD2 matches 7 bases. The CDR3 sequence: CASSVGLAQPDTQYF. The DNA of the CDR3 is TGTGCCAGCAGCGTAGGACTAGCCCAGCCAGATACGCAGTATTTT.